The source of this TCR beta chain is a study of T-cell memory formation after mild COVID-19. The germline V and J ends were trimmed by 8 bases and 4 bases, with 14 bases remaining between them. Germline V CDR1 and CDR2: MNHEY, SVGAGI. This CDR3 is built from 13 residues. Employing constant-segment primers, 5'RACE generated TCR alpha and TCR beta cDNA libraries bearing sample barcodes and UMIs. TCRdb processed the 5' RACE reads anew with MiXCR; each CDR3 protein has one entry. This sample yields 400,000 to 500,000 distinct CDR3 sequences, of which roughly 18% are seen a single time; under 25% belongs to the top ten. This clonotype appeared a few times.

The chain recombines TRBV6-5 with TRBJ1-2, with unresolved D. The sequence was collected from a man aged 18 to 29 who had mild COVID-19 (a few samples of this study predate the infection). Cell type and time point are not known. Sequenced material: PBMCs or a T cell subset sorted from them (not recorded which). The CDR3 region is CASQADVAYGYTF. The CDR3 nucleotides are TGTGCCAGCCAGGCGGACGTGGCCTATGGCTACACCTTC.